Shown below are 16 T cell receptor beta chains from a single sample sequenced in a study of blood T cells in healthy people across ages. Primed by a sample-barcoded 5' primer and a J-beta primer mix, a second PCR proceeded for roughly 6 to 12 cycles. TCRdb reanalysed the 5' RACE reads using MiXCR and keeps one entry per CDR3 protein. The sample holds approximately 700,000 distinct CDR3 sequences, roughly 30% seen once. Sequenced input: blood. All receptors derive from a woman older than 75 in good health.

This clonotype occurred a few times. This chain connects TRBV6-5 to TRBJ1-5; 9 bases match TRBD1. Germline loops: CDR1 MNHEY, CDR2 SVGAGI. With 5 bases clipped from V and 2 bases from J, the junction kept 7 bases outside the gene matches. The length of the CDR3 is 16 residues. The CDR3: CASSHRGRGGNQPQHF. The CDR3 nucleotides are TGTGCCAGCAGTCACAGGGGGCGCGGGGGCAATCAGCCCCAGCATTTT.

This clonotype was counted between two and nine times. One end of the junction varies from germline; a read error may be responsible. V usage is TRBV29-1 and J usage is TRBJ2-6; a weak D match, TRBD2 (7 bases). CDR3 length: 15 amino acids. Germline CDR1 and CDR2: SQVTM and ANQGSEA. This CDR3 reads CSVVTGGSGANVRTF. CDR3 nucleotides: TGCAGCGTGGTTACGGGGGGCTCTGGGGCCAACGTCCGGACTTTC. Full variable domain (rest looked up from reference TRBV29-1 and TRBJ2-6): SAVISQKPSRDICQRGTSLTIQCQVDSQVTMMFWYRQQPGQSLTLIATANQGSEATYESGFVIDKFPISRPNLTFSTLTVSNMSPEDSSIYLCSVVTGGSGANVRTFGAGSRLTVL.

This clonotype came up many times. V usage is TRBV20-1 and J usage is TRBJ2-7; TRBD1 matches at 9 bases. J gave up 2 bases and V 1 base, and 9 bases lay outside the gene matches. The CDR3 extends over 16 amino acids. The V gene's germline CDR1 is DFQATT and CDR2 SNEGSKA (reference sequence). CDR3 protein: CSARGGVRTGAYEQYF. In DNA form, the CDR3 reads TGCAGTGCTAGAGGGGGGGTGAGGACAGGGGCCTACGAGCAGTACTTC.

V and J are TRBV5-1 and TRBJ2-2; no firm D call. V was shortened by 3 bases and J by 7 bases, with 13 bases between the two germline ends. The length of the CDR3 is 14 residues. The V gene's germline CDR1 is SGHRS and CDR2 YFSETQ. The CDR3 here is CASSWDAVGGELFF. The CDR3 bases are TGCGCCAGCAGCTGGGATGCGGTTGGCGGGGAGCTGTTTTTT.

Only a few counts were recorded for this clonotype. This sequence may be a read error, since a much larger clone differs from it by one base. The J gene is TRBJ2-1, the V gene TRBV12-3 or TRBV12-4; 8 bases map to TRBD2. Trimming cost V 0 bases and J 9 bases; bases outside gene matches: 10. The CDR3 runs to 16 residues. The CDR3 loop reads CASSLAVGLGGGEQFF. In nucleotides, the CDR3 is TGTGCCAGCAGTTTAGCAGTGGGACTAGGTGGCGGTGAGCAGTTCTTC.

This chain uses TRBV4-1 with TRBJ2-6, with TRBD1 identical over 8 bases. The CDR3 is 17 amino acids. The junction had 5 bases not matched to a gene; V was cut back by 2 bases and J by 2 bases. Germline V gene data show CDR1 as MGHRA and CDR2 as YSYEKL. CDR3 DNA sequence: TGCGCCAGCAGCCAAACCCCAGGGGGCCCTGGGGCCAACGTCCTGACTTTC. Translating gives CASSQTPGGPGANVLTF.

This clonotype occurred a few times. Since a much larger clone is just one base distant, this may be a read error. The CDR3 region has the DNA TGCGCCAGCGGCTTGGTACCTAGCGGGGGGCCCAATGAGCAGTTCTTC. It translates to CASGLVPSGGPNEQFF. The chain carries TRBV5-1 and TRBJ2-1, with TRBD2 identical over 11 bases. Looked up from germline, CDR1 is SGHRS and CDR2 is YFSETQ. The length of the CDR3 is 16 residues.

This clonotype occurred many times. The J gene is TRBJ1-2, the V gene TRBV6-2 or TRBV6-3, with 8 nucleotides matching TRBD1. V was clipped by 5 bases and J by 4 bases; unmatched bases: 6. The CDR3 loop spans 14 amino acids. From germline, CDR1 is MNHEY and CDR2 SVGEGT. This CDR3 reads CASSAAGQAYGYTF. The CDR3 DNA sequence: TGTGCCAGCAGTGCCGCGGGACAGGCCTATGGCTACACCTTC.

The gene calls are TRBV4-1 and TRBJ2-2; D gene ambiguous. V was cut by 1 base and J by 7 bases, with 13 bases left in between. The CDR3 has 15 residues. CDR1 is MGHRA, CDR2 YSYEKL, per germline. CDR3 nucleotides: TGCGCCAGCAGCCAAGTCCCCCCCTTCGACGGGGAGCTGTTTTTT. This sequence encodes CASSQVPPFDGELFF.

This clonotype was counted only a few times. The rearrangement joins TRBV2 to TRBJ2-2; D perhaps matches TRBD2 (7 bases). Germline CDR1 and CDR2: SNHLY and FYNNEI. CDR3 length equals 18 residues. Trimming shortened V by 3 bases and J by 4 bases, and 21 bases separated the two germline ends. The chain's CDR3 is CASSDLINRGARTGELFF. CDR3 coding DNA: TGTGCCAGCAGTGATTTAATTAACCGGGGGGCCCGCACCGGGGAGCTGTTTTTT. The full variable domain, with the rest looked up from reference TRBV2 and TRBJ2-2, is EPEVTQTPSHQVTQMGQEVILRCVPISNHLYFYWYRQILGQKVEFLVSFYNNEISEKSEIFDDQFSVERPDGSNFTLKIRSTKLEDSAMYFCASSDLINRGARTGELFFGEGSRLTVL.

This clonotype was recorded at least ten times. The CDR3 bases are TGTGCCAGCTCCCACCCCCTCAATGAGCAGTTCTTC. The encoded protein is CASSHPLNEQFF. This chain uses TRBV18 with TRBJ2-1; D uncertain. Germline lookup yields CDR1 KGHSH and CDR2 LQKENI. Trimming left V 6 bases short and J 6 bases short, with 9 bases between. The CDR3 consists of 12 residues.

This clonotype came up a few times. Written as DNA, the CDR3 is TGTGCCAGCAGCTTAGAGGGCAGACTTCTGTTTTTT. The encoded protein is CASSLEGRLLFF. This chain joins TRBV7-8 and TRBJ1-4; D unresolved. The CDR3 length is 12 residues. The V gene lost 1 base and the J gene lost 14 bases, with 11 bases spanning the gap. Germline values: CDR1 SGHVS, CDR2 FQNEAQ.

This clonotype appeared many times. The rearrangement links TRBV11-1 to TRBJ1-1; 10 bases fit TRBD1. There are 13 residues in the CDR3. With 6 bases clipped from V and 4 bases from J, the junction kept 2 bases outside the gene matches. Germline CDR1 is SGHAT and CDR2 is FQDESV (reference sequence). The CDR3 bases are TGTGCCAGCAGAAGGACAGGGGGCACTGAAGCTTTCTTT. Encoded protein: CASRRTGGTEAFF.

This sequence joins TRBV12-3 or TRBV12-4 and TRBJ1-3; TRBD1 is a possible D gene (5 bases). The V end lost 3 bases, the J end lost 11 bases, and 11 bases lay between the germline ends. The CDR3 extends over 12 amino acids. For the CDR3, the DNA is TGTGCCAGCAGTTTTTGGAGGGGCGCCATATATTTT. It codes for CASSFWRGAIYF.

The V gene is TRBV10-3, the J gene TRBJ2-3; D not resolved. The CDR3 has 12 amino acids. Germline CDR1 ENHRY, CDR2 SYGVKD. V was pared by 2 bases and J by 5 bases, with 5 bases between. The CDR3 region is CAISETKDTQYF. CDR3 bases: TGTGCCATCAGTGAGACTAAAGATACGCAGTATTTT.

This clonotype was found many times. V is TRBV7-9 and J is TRBJ2-5, with 9 nucleotides matching TRBD1. J was trimmed by 5 bases and V by 4 bases; bases with no gene match: 8. Germline-derived CDR1 and CDR2 are SEHNR and FQNEAQ (reference sequence). The CDR3 spans 15 residues. The CDR3 sequence: CASSYGTGTWETQYF. For the CDR3, the DNA is TGTGCCAGCAGCTATGGGACAGGGACTTGGGAGACCCAGTACTTC. The full variable domain, rest sourced from reference TRBV7-9 and TRBJ2-5, is DTGVSQNPRHKITKRGQNVTFRCDPISEHNRLYWYRQTLGQGPEFLTYFQNEAQLEKSRLLSDRFSAERPKGSFSTLEIQRTEQGDSAMYLCASSYGTGTWETQYFGPGTRLLVL.